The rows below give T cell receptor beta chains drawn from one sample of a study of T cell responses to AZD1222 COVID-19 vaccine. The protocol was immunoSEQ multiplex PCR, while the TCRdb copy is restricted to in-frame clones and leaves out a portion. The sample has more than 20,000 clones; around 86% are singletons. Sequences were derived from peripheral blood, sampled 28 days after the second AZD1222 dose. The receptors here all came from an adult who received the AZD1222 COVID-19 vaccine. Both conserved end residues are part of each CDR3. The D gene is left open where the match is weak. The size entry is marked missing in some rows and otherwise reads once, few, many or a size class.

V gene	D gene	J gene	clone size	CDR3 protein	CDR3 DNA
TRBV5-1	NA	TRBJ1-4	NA	CASSLEDTLREKLFF	TGCGCCAGCAGCTTGGAGGACACTCTTCGTGAAAAACTGTTTTTT
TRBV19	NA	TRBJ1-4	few	CASSTSPGATNEKLFF	TGTGCCAGTAGTACCTCTCCAGGGGCAACTAATGAAAAACTGTTTTTT
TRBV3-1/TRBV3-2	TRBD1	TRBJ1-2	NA	CASSQGQGARGYTF	TGTGCCAGCAGCCAAGGACAGGGGGCGCGTGGCTACACCTTC
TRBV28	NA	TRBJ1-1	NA	CASSLDQRGEAFF	TGTGCCAGCAGTTTAGATCAAAGGGGGGAGGCTTTCTTT
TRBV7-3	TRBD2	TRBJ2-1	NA	CASSRRREAYNEQFF	TGTGCCAGCAGCCGCCGCCGGGAGGCATACAATGAGCAGTTCTTC
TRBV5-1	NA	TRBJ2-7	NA	CASSSMDGSYEQYF	TGCGCCAGCAGCTCGATGGACGGTTCCTACGAGCAGTACTTC
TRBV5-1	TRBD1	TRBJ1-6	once	CASSLAGQGNSPLHF	TGCGCCAGCAGCCTGGCCGGACAGGGGAATTCACCCCTCCACTTT
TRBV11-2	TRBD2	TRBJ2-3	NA	CASSSAGFSTDTQYF	TGTGCCAGCAGCTCAGCGGGATTTAGCACAGATACGCAGTATTTT
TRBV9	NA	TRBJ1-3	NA	CASSVSRGVGNTIYF	TGTGCCAGCAGCGTATCAAGGGGTGTAGGAAACACCATATATTTT
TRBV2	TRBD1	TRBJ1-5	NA	CASGGQGIRSNQPQHF	TGTGCCAGCGGGGGACAGGGGATTCGTAGCAATCAGCCCCAGCATTTT
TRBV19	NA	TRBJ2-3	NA	CASSTAGDTQYF	TGTGCCAGTAGTACCGCTGGAGATACGCAGTATTTT
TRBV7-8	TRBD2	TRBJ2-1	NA	CASSLWLAGGLNEQFF	TGTGCCAGCAGCTTATGGCTAGCGGGAGGGTTAAATGAGCAGTTCTTC
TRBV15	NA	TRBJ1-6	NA	CATSRVQGLNSPLHF	TGTGCCACCAGCAGAGTCCAAGGTTTGAATTCACCCCTCCACTTT
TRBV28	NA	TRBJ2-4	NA	CASSSQGYIQYF	TGTGCCAGCAGTTCCCAGGGGTACATTCAGTACTTC
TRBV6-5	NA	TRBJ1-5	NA	CASSYSMSWDQPQHF	TGTGCCAGCAGTTACTCGATGAGCTGGGATCAGCCCCAGCATTTT
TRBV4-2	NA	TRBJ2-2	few	CASSPHDQNINTGELFF	TGTGCCAGCAGCCCGCACGACCAAAATATTAACACCGGGGAGCTGTTTTTT
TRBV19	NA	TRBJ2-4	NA	CASSTAEAKNIQYF	TGTGCCAGTAGTACGGCGGAGGCCAAAAACATTCAGTACTTC
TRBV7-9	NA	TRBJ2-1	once	CASSQTYWGDEQFF	TGTGCCAGCAGCCAGACTTACTGGGGGGATGAGCAGTTCTTC
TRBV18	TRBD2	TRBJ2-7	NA	CASSPPGGGSYEQYF	TGTGCCAGCTCACCACCCGGGGGGGGTTCCTACGAGCAGTACTTC
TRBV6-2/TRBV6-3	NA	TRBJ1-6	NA	CASSYEYRIRTASSPLHF	TGTGCCAGCAGTTACGAGTATCGTATTAGGACGGCTTCTTCACCCCTCCACTTT
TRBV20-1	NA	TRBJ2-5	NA	CSESGETQYF	TGCAGCGAATCAGGAGAGACCCAGTACTTC
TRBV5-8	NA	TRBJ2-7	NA	CAISTTGSYEQYF	TGTGCCATCTCTACCACAGGGAGCTACGAGCAGTACTTC
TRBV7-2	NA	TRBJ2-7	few	CASSPSSVGYEQYF	TGTGCCAGCAGCCCCTCGAGCGTGGGCTACGAGCAGTACTTC
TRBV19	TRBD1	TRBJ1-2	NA	CASRRDSIYGYTF	TGTGCCAGTAGACGGGACAGCATCTATGGCTACACCTTC
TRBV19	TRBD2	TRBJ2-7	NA	CASSRTSGSRQYF	TGTGCCAGTAGTAGGACTAGCGGGAGTCGGCAGTACTTC
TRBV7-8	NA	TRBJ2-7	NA	CASTPGTRSYEQYF	TGTGCCAGCACCCCCGGGACCCGCTCCTACGAGCAGTACTTC
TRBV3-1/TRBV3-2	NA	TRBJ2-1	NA	CASSQERLGDNEQFF	TGTGCCAGCAGCCAAGAGAGACTGGGTGACAATGAGCAGTTCTTC
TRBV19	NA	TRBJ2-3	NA	CASSIGPPTDTQYF	TGTGCCAGTAGTATCGGACCCCCCACAGATACGCAGTATTTT
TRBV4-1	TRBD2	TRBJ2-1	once	CASSPLAGGLSYNEQFF	TGCGCCAGCAGCCCCTTAGCGGGAGGCCTCTCCTACAATGAGCAGTTCTTC
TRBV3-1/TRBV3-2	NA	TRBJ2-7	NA	CASSQDSLNIYEQYF	TGTGCCAGCAGCCAAGATAGCCTTAACATTTACGAGCAGTACTTC
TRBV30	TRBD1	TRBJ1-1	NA	CACPPGTGGVTEAFF	TGTGCCTGTCCCCCGGGCACAGGGGGCGTCACTGAAGCTTTCTTT
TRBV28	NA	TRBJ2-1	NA	CASRKNSYNEQFF	TGTGCCAGCAGAAAGAACTCCTACAATGAGCAGTTCTTC
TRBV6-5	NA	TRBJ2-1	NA	CASSGRRSYNEQFF	TGTGCCAGCTCCGGCCGCCGCTCCTACAATGAGCAGTTCTTC
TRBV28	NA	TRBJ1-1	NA	CASSLGGWMAEAFF	TGTGCCAGCAGTTTAGGGGGATGGATGGCTGAAGCTTTCTTT
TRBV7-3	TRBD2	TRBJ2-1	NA	CASSAQGLAVNEQFF	TGTGCCAGCAGCGCACAGGGACTAGCGGTCAATGAGCAGTTCTTC
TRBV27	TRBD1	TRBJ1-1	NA	CASRRQGLNTEAFF	TGTGCCAGCCGTAGACAGGGTTTGAACACTGAAGCTTTCTTT
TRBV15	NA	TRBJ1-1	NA	CATSRDRRENTEAFF	TGTGCCACCAGCAGAGATCGGCGAGAGAACACTGAAGCTTTCTTT
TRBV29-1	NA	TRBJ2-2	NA	CSVDFRSTGELFF	TGCAGCGTTGATTTCAGGAGCACCGGGGAGCTGTTTTTT
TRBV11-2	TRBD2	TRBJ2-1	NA	CASSPQGGLAGSLSEQFF	TGTGCCAGCAGCCCGCAGGGCGGACTAGCGGGAAGTCTTAGTGAGCAGTTCTTC
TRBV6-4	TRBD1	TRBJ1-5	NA	CASSDALCDRGYNQPQHF	TGTGCCAGCAGTGACGCTCTATGTGACAGGGGTTATAATCAGCCCCAGCATTTT
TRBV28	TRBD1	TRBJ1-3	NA	CASSYYRGSSGNTIYF	TGTGCCAGCAGTTACTACAGGGGGTCCTCTGGAAACACCATATATTTT
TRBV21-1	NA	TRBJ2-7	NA	CASSLGGREGAQRGASYEQYF	TGTGCCAGCAGCCTCGGAGGTCGAGAGGGGGCGCAAAGAGGGGCCTCCTACGAGCAGTACTTC
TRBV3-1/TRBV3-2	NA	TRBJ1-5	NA	CASSQDTGVQPQHF	TGTGCCAGCAGCCAAGATACGGGGGTTCAGCCCCAGCATTTT
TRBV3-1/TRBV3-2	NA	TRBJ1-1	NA	CASSFRAEAFF	TGTGCCAGCAGCTTCCGCGCTGAAGCTTTCTTT
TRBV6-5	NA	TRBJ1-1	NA	CASSYGGGGEAFF	TGTGCCAGCAGTTACGGGGGTGGCGGTGAAGCTTTCTTT
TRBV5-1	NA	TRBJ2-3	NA	CASSLPGVADTQYF	TGCGCCAGCAGCTTGCCGGGAGTAGCAGATACGCAGTATTTT
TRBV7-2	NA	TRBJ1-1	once	CASSYWGIRTEAFF	TGTGCCAGCAGCTACTGGGGGATAAGGACTGAAGCTTTCTTT
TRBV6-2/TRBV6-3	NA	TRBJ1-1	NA	CASSSPGQNTEAFF	TGTGCCAGCAGTTCACCGGGACAGAACACTGAAGCTTTCTTT
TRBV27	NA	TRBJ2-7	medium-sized	CASSFGHEQYF	TGTGCCAGCAGTTTCGGGCACGAGCAGTACTTC
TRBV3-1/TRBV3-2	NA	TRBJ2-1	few	CASSYGRGQFF	TGTGCCAGCAGCTACGGGAGAGGGCAGTTCTTC
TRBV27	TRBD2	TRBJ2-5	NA	CASSSRRTSGSETQYF	TGTGCCAGCAGTTCAAGGCGGACTAGCGGGAGCGAGACCCAGTACTTC
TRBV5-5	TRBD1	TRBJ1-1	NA	CASSRWTGAGVNTEAFF	TGTGCCAGCAGCCGATGGACAGGGGCGGGCGTGAACACTGAAGCTTTCTTT
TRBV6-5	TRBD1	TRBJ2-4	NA	CASSRTGGVENIQYF	TGTGCCAGCAGTCGCACAGGGGGCGTAGAAAACATTCAGTACTTC
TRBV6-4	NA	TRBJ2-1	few	CASSDSGGGTYNEQFF	TGTGCCAGCAGTGACTCCGGCGGTGGAACCTACAATGAGCAGTTCTTC
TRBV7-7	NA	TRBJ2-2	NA	CASSLGVTNTGELFF	TGTGCTAGCAGCTTAGGGGTCACGAACACCGGGGAGCTGTTTTTT
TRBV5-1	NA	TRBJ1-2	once	CASSLGQRDGYTF	TGCGCCAGCAGCTTGGGACAGCGAGATGGCTACACCTTC
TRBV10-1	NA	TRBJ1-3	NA	CASSAGTFGNTIYF	TGCGCCAGCAGCGCCGGGACGTTTGGAAACACCATATATTTT